Presented here are 10 T cell receptor beta chains from one specimen sequenced in a study of Ad26.COV2.S vaccination and SARS-CoV-2 variants. Clones were sequenced by immunoSEQ multiplex PCR, and TCRdb holds only the in-frame ones, with some missing. The sample shows fewer than 150,000 clones, about nine tenths of them seen only once. Sequences were derived from peripheral blood, sampled after recovery from COVID-19. The receptors were sampled from a human donor who had recovered from COVID-19.

The chain joins TRBV5-1 to TRBJ2-7; 9 bases fit TRBD1. V was pared by 6 bases and J by 7 bases, with 5 bases of the junction left unmatched. This CDR3 is built from 12 residues. The germline CDR1 and CDR2 sequences are SGHRS and YFSETQ. The CDR3 bases are TGCGCCAGCAAAGGGACAGGGAGAGAGCAGTACTTC. Its protein is CASKGTGREQYF.

The V call is TRBV4-3, the J call TRBJ1-3, with D perhaps matching TRBD1 (5 bases). Germline V gene data show CDR1 as LGHNA and CDR2 as YSLEER. The CDR3 loop spans 16 amino acids. V lost 5 bases to trimming and J lost 0 bases, with 14 bases between them. In nucleotides, the CDR3 is TGCGCCAGCAGCATAGGACACAGCCTCTCTGGAAACACCATATATTTT. Translated: CASSIGHSLSGNTIYF.

The chain carries TRBV21-1 and TRBJ2-5; whether TRBD2, the table's D call, matches the DNA was not checked. TRBV21-1 is a listed pseudogene. The length of the CDR3 is 15 residues. This chain's CDR3 is CASTIAKAGQETQYF. The CDR3 DNA reads as TGTGCCAGCACCATAGCAAAAGCGGGTCAAGAGACCCAGTACTTC.

Turning to this clone: At one end the junction does not follow the germline gene, possibly because of a read error. The genes are TRBV12-3 or TRBV12-4 and TRBJ1-3; D uncertain. CDR3 length equals 13 residues. The DNA of the CDR3 is TGTGCCAGCAGCTTAGGAGGTAGAAACACCATATATTTT. The encoded protein is CASSLGGRNTIYF.

The rearrangement joins TRBV1 to TRBJ2-5; no check of the table's D call, TRBD2, against the DNA was made. TRBV1 is described as a pseudogene. This CDR3 has 18 amino acids. Written as DNA, the CDR3 is TGCACCAGCAGCCACCGATCGGGGGTCGATCAGATCCAAGAGACCCAGTACTTC. Translated: CTSSHRSGVDQIQETQYF.

V gene TRBV4-1 combines with J gene TRBJ2-7; TRBD1 matches at 7 bases. Germline assignment: CDR1 MGHRA and CDR2 YSYEKL. Germline trimming cut 2 bases from V and 4 bases from J; bases unmatched to any gene: 11. CDR3 size: 16 residues. CDR3 bases: TGCGCCAGCAGCCAAATACTCGGGACAGCCCAATACGAGCAGTACTTC. Translating gives CASSQILGTAQYEQYF.

The chain uses TRBV24-1 and TRBJ2-3; possible D gene TRBD1, 6 bases. V was clipped by 7 bases and J by 4 bases, with 8 bases between them. Germline V CDR1 and CDR2: KGHDR, SFDVKD. The CDR3 has 12 amino acids. CDR3 sequence reads: CATSRGPDTQYF. CDR3 bases: TGTGCCACCAGCAGGGGCCCAGATACGCAGTATTTT.

This sequence joins TRBV7-9 and TRBJ2-3; possible D gene TRBD2, 6 bases. Trimming shortened V by 3 bases and J by 1 base, and 11 bases separated the two germline ends. Germline assignment: CDR1 SEHNR and CDR2 FQNEAQ (reference sequence). This CDR3 is 15 amino acids long. In DNA, the CDR3 is TGTGCCAGCAGCTTCGCATTAGCGGGCACAGATACGCAGTATTTT. This gives the protein CASSFALAGTDTQYF.

The CDR3 region is CASSFSGTSYEQYF. The CDR3 DNA reads TGTGCCAGCAGCTTCAGCGGCACCTCCTACGAGCAGTACTTC. The chain links TRBV5-5 to TRBJ2-7; tentative D call: TRBD2 (5 bases). The CDR3 is 14 residues long. Germline V gene lookup returns CDR1 SGHKS and CDR2 YYEKEE (reference sequence). Trimming removed 2 bases at V and 0 bases at J, with 9 bases between.

V is TRBV5-4 and J is TRBJ2-3, with a tentative D call TRBD2 (7 bases). The V gene's germline CDR1 is SGHNT and CDR2 YYREEE (reference sequence). V was trimmed by 4 bases and J by 4 bases, leaving 16 bases between them. There are 15 residues in the CDR3. The CDR3 region is CASSRSGGLADTQYF. For the CDR3, the DNA is TGTGCCAGCAGCCGGTCGGGGGGCCTGGCAGATACGCAGTATTTT.